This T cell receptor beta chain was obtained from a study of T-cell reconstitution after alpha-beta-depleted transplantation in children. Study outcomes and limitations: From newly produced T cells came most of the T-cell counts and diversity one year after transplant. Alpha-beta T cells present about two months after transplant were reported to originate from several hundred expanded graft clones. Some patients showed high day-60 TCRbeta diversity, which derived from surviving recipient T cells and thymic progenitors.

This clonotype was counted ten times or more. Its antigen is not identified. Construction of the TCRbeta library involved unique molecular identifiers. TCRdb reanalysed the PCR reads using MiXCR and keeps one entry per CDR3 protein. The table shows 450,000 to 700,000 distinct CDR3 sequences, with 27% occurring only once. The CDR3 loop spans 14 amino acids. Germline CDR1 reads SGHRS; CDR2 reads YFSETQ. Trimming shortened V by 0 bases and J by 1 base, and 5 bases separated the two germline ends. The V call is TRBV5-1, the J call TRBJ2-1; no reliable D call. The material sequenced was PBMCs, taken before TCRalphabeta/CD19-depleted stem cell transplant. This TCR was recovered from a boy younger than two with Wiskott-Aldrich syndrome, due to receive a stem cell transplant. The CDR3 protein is CASSLDPSYNEQFF. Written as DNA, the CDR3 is TGCGCCAGCAGCTTGGACCCATCCTACAATGAGCAGTTCTTC.